The rows below give T cell receptor beta chains drawn from one sample of a study of shared clonotypes between healthy human individuals. Some clones are missing from TCRdb's copy, which holds only in-frame ones; the method was immunoSEQ multiplex PCR. Here the sample spans more than 2,000,000 clones, over 90% being singletons. Specimen: naive CD4+ T cells from PBMCs. These receptors were taken from a man younger than 30 in good health. Some clones in this sample may be carry-over from other donors' samples. Each CDR3 is given with its conserved first and last residue. A D gene is named only where the DNA matches it firmly. Size tells how often a clone was seen (once, few, many) or the class of an expanded clone, and some rows leave it out.

-,few,TRBJ1-1,TRBV2,TGTGCCAGCACAGGGATTGGGAACACTGAAGCTTTCTTT,CASTGIGNTEAFF
TRBD2,-,TRBJ2-5,TRBV4-3,TGCGCCAGCAGCCAAGAGTATCAACCTAGCGGATATGTCACCCAGTACTTC,CASSQEYQPSGYVTQYF
-,-,TRBJ1-1,TRBV5-1,TGCGCCAGCAGCTTGGGGGTGACGGGGACTGAAGCTTTCTTT,CASSLGVTGTEAFF
-,-,TRBJ1-2,TRBV9,TGTGCCAGCACCGTGGGGGGGACGGATTATGGCTACACCTTC,CASTVGGTDYGYTF
-,-,TRBJ2-1,TRBV28,TGTGCCAGCAGTTTAGGCGGGGCGAGCTCCTACAATGAGCAGTTCTTC,CASSLGGASSYNEQFF
TRBD2,-,TRBJ2-1,TRBV5-6,TGTGCCAGCAGCTTGGGTAGCGGGAGGAATGAGCAGTTCTTC,CASSLGSGRNEQFF
-,-,TRBJ1-2,TRBV6-5,TGTGCCAGCACAGGAGGTTACGGCTACACCTTC,CASTGGYGYTF
TRBD1,-,TRBJ2-7,TRBV29-1,TGCAGCGTTGCGGACAGGGGAGGATACGAGCAGTACTTC,CSVADRGGYEQYF
-,-,TRBJ2-7,TRBV6-6,TGTGCCAGCATCGACGCAGCGGGCAGGAAGCCCTACGAGCAGTACTTC,CASIDAAGRKPYEQYF
-,-,TRBJ2-1,TRBV27,TGTGCCAGCAGTTTGGGGTCACCCCCCTACAATGAGCAGTTCTTC,CASSLGSPPYNEQFF
TRBD1,-,TRBJ2-5,TRBV10-3,TGTGCCAGCGACAGGACAGGGGGAGAGACCCAGTACTTC,CASDRTGGETQYF
-,-,TRBJ1-1,TRBV6-5,TGTGCCAGCAGTTACGGGGGGACAATCATGAACACTGAAGCTTTCTTT,CASSYGGTIMNTEAFF
TRBD2,-,TRBJ2-3,TRBV6-1,TGTGCCAGCATAGCGGGAGGGACCGATACGCAGTATTTT,CASIAGGTDTQYF
-,-,TRBJ1-5,TRBV12-2,TGTGCAAGTCGCCTCAGCCTTGGACAGGAGGATCAGCCCCAGCATTTT,CASRLSLGQEDQPQHF
TRBD1,-,TRBJ2-3,TRBV27,TGTGCCAGCCATGAATATGGCGGACAGGGGGCAGATACGCAGTATTTT,CASHEYGGQGADTQYF
-,-,TRBJ2-7,TRBV28,TGTGCCACCTACACCCCCTACGAGCAGTACTTC,CATYTPYEQYF
TRBD2,-,TRBJ2-3,TRBV4-2,TGTGCCAGCAGCCCACGACTAGCGGGGAGGGGGGATACAGATACGCAGTATTTT,CASSPRLAGRGDTDTQYF
-,-,TRBJ2-1,TRBV9,TGTGCCAGCAGCGACGGGCGGGTTAGCTACAATGAGCAGTTCTTC,CASSDGRVSYNEQFF
-,-,TRBJ1-2,TRBV5-4,TGTGCCAGCAGCTCCGGGACCTCTAACTATGGCTACACCTTC,CASSSGTSNYGYTF
-,-,TRBJ1-2,TRBV9,TGTGCCAGCAGCGTAGGGGGTATGTTTAACTATGGCTACACCTTC,CASSVGGMFNYGYTF
-,-,TRBJ2-3,TRBV29-1,TGCAGCCTTAGCGGCCCCGGGACCGCAGATACGCAGTATTTT,CSLSGPGTADTQYF
TRBD1,few,TRBJ1-1,TRBV10-3,TGTGCCAGCAGCGGGCCTAGGACAGGCGACACTGAAGCTTTCTTT,CASSGPRTGDTEAFF
TRBD2,-,TRBJ2-2,TRBV5-4,TGTGCCAGCAGCGAGGGACTAGCGGGAGTAGGCACCGGGGAGCTGTTTTTT,CASSEGLAGVGTGELFF
-,-,TRBJ2-1,TRBV29-1,TGCAGTGCTGACGGGCAGATAGCCGATGAGCAGTTCTTC,CSADGQIADEQFF
-,-,TRBJ1-1,TRBV5-4,TGTGCCAGCAGCCCTGGTGGGGGGGGTTTTCTCACTGAAGCTTTCTTT,CASSPGGGGFLTEAFF
-,-,TRBJ2-7,TRBV7-9,TGTGCCAGCAGCCGAGCTGGGGCAACCTACGAGCAGTACTTC,CASSRAGATYEQYF
TRBD1,-,TRBJ1-2,TRBV5-1,TGCGCCAGCAGCCTTACACCGGGACAGGGGGTCTACACCTTC,CASSLTPGQGVYTF
TRBD2,-,TRBJ2-7,TRBV7-6,TGTGCCAGCAGCTTCCGGGAGGGAGATAGCTTGGTTTCCTACGAGCAGTACTTC,CASSFREGDSLVSYEQYF
TRBD1,once,TRBJ1-2,TRBV7-2,TGTGCCAGCAGCTCACCGGGACAGGGGGTCTTTGGCTACACCTTC,CASSSPGQGVFGYTF
TRBD2,-,TRBJ2-7,TRBV18,TGTGCCAGCTCACCGGGACTAGCGGGATACGAGCAGTACTTC,CASSPGLAGYEQYF
TRBD2,-,TRBJ2-2,TRBV18,TGTGCCAGCTCACCCAATAGACTAGCTAACACCGGGGAGCTGTTTTTT,CASSPNRLANTGELFF
-,once,TRBJ2-6,TRBV7-9,TGTGCCAGCAGCATACAGGGGGCCAACGTCCTGACTTTC,CASSIQGANVLTF
-,-,TRBJ2-7,TRBV28,TGTGCCAGCAGTTTGTTAGGGACCTACGAGCAGTACTTC,CASSLLGTYEQYF
TRBD2,once,TRBJ2-1,TRBV5-1,TGCGCCAGCAGCTTCGGACTAGCGGGAGGGTACAATGAGCAGTTCTTC,CASSFGLAGGYNEQFF
-,once,TRBJ1-1,TRBV5-1,TGCGCCAGCAGCTTGGTCATCGACGTGGAAGCTTTCTTT,CASSLVIDVEAFF
-,-,TRBJ2-1,TRBV28,TGTGCCAGCAGTTTATCGTACCGTAATGAGCAGTTCTTC,CASSLSYRNEQFF
TRBD1,-,TRBJ1-3,TRBV5-1,TGCGCCAGCAGCTTGGTCGGACAGGGAACTGGAAACACCATATATTTT,CASSLVGQGTGNTIYF
TRBD1,few,TRBJ1-1,TRBV30,TGTGCCTGGAGTCCGACAGGGGGCACTGAAGCTTTCTTT,CAWSPTGGTEAFF
-,-,TRBJ2-7,TRBV28,TGTGCCAGCAGTAGAGGGTGGACCCTAAGCAATCGCACCTCCTACGAGCAGTACTTC,CASSRGWTLSNRTSYEQYF
TRBD1,-,TRBJ1-1,TRBV18,TGTGCCAGCTCACCGACAGGGGGCGATACTGAAGCTTTCTTT,CASSPTGGDTEAFF
-,-,TRBJ1-5,TRBV7-2,TGTGCCAGCAGCTTACGCCCCCATCAGCCCCAGCATTTT,CASSLRPHQPQHF
-,-,TRBJ2-1,TRBV7-6,TGTGCCAGCACCCCCCTGCGTGGGGAGAACCCCTACAATGAGCAGTTCTTC,CASTPLRGENPYNEQFF
TRBD2,-,TRBJ2-1,TRBV7-2,TGTGCCAGCAGAATAGCGGGAGTGGGATACAATGAGCAGTTCTTC,CASRIAGVGYNEQFF
TRBD2,-,TRBJ2-7,TRBV7-2,TGTGCCAGCAGCTTACTGACTAGCGGGCCCTCCCGGTACTTC,CASSLLTSGPSRYF
-,-,TRBJ2-7,TRBV20-1,TGCAGTGCTCGATACAACTACGAGCAGTACTTC,CSARYNYEQYF
-,few,TRBJ1-5,TRBV14,TGTGCCAGCAGTGAGCCGACGGGGGATTCGAGCAATCAGCCCCAGCATTTT,CASSEPTGDSSNQPQHF
TRBD2,-,TRBJ2-1,TRBV12-5,TGTGCTAGTGGTTTGATACTAGCGGGAGGGCTGGATGAGCAGTTCTTC,CASGLILAGGLDEQFF
-,-,TRBJ2-7,TRBV7-2,TGTGCCAGCAGCCAGGGCGTTACCTACGAGCAGTACTTC,CASSQGVTYEQYF
-,-,TRBJ1-1,TRBV27,TGTGCCAGCAGCTGGCGGGGGATGAACACTGAAGCTTTCTTT,CASSWRGMNTEAFF
-,-,TRBJ2-2,TRBV19,TGTGCCACTTCTCCCCGGAGATCGAACACCGGGGAGCTGTTTTTT,CATSPRRSNTGELFF
-,-,TRBJ2-5,TRBV30,TGTGCCTGGACGGGGGGCTCCTCCAGTGGGTCCCAGTACTTC,CAWTGGSSSGSQYF
-,-,TRBJ1-5,TRBV28,TGTGCCAGCAGTTCCGGTCCTAATCAGCCCCAGCATTTT,CASSSGPNQPQHF
TRBD1,-,TRBJ1-2,TRBV6-1,TGTGCCAGTCGACAGGGTCCGGGTTATGATGGCTACACCTTC,CASRQGPGYDGYTF
-,-,TRBJ2-1,TRBV19,TGTGCCAGTAGTTCCGGACTGTTCTCCTACAATGAGCAGTTCTTC,CASSSGLFSYNEQFF
TRBD1,-,TRBJ1-4,TRBV5-8,TGTGCCAGCAGCCGCCTGACAGGGGGCCTTGAAAAACTGTTTTTT,CASSRLTGGLEKLFF
-,-,TRBJ1-2,TRBV28,TGTGCCAGCGGAGCGCGCGGCTACACCTTC,CASGARGYTF
-,-,TRBJ1-2,TRBV6-6,TGTGCCAGCAGTTCCCGTGGAGGGGATGGCTACACCTTC,CASSSRGGDGYTF
-,-,TRBJ1-1,TRBV5-1,TGCGCCAGCAGCTCCTCCCCCTCCGCCAGCACTGAAGCTTTCTTT,CASSSSPSASTEAFF
-,-,TRBJ1-2,TRBV28,TGTGCCAGCAGTTTACAGCTTGGGGGGATCTATGGCTACACCTTC,CASSLQLGGIYGYTF
-,-,TRBJ1-1,TRBV5-1,TGCGCCAGCAGCCATACGGACGGGAACACTGAAGCTTTCTTT,CASSHTDGNTEAFF